This T cell receptor beta chain appears in the sequencing data of a study of beta chain features in type 1 diabetes. Study-level findings and limits: The study left unresolved whether HLA type influences TCRB rearrangement. A moderate, significant TCRB CDR3 shortening appeared in type 1 diabetes across four CD4+ subsets.

Since all of the isolated RNA was reverse transcribed, expressed TCRB transcripts were what got sequenced. TCRdb's table, derived via immunoSEQ multiplex PCR, lists solely in-frame clones and lacks some. The table lists approximately 130,000 clones, roughly a sixth of them singletons, with around 2.7% in the top ten. On this clone: The antigen is not known. The junction departs from germline at one end; a sequencing error may be responsible.

Germline V gives CDR1 SQVTM, CDR2 ANQGSEA. This CDR3 comprises 15 residues. V gene TRBV29-1 combines with J gene TRBJ2-1; D remains unclear. The receptor's source is a man aged 18 to 29 with type 1 diabetes. Specimen: central memory CD4+ T cells from blood. In DNA, the CDR3 is TGCAGCGGTGAAGATCCTCTGGTAACCACCGATGAGCAGTTCTTC. It encodes CSGEDPLVTTDEQFF.